These T cell receptor beta chains were read from a single sample in a study of OX40 agonist ivuxolimab in advanced cancers. The protocol was immunoSEQ multiplex PCR, while the TCRdb copy is restricted to in-frame clones and leaves out a portion. The data show 50,000 to 65,000 clones, around nine tenths seen once. The material sequenced was CD4+ or CD8+ T cells sorted from blood, taken in a trial of the OX40 agonist ivuxolimab. Every receptor here comes from an adult with an advanced solid tumor such as melanoma, head and neck, liver or kidney cancer. Both conserved end residues are part of each CDR3. A D gene is named only where the DNA matches it firmly. A clone size is listed for some rows: how often the clone was seen (once, few, many), or a class if it is expanded.

clone size: once; D gene: NA; V gene: TRBV6-5; J gene: TRBJ1-1; CDR3 protein: CASSYSTTANTEAFF; CDR3 DNA: TGTGCCAGCAGTTACTCGACTACAGCGAACACTGAAGCTTTCTTT
clone size: NA; D gene: TRBD2; V gene: TRBV10-3; J gene: TRBJ2-1; CDR3 protein: CAISGLAEGNEQFF; CDR3 DNA: TGTGCCATCAGTGGACTAGCGGAAGGCAATGAGCAGTTCTTC
clone size: NA; D gene: TRBD1; V gene: TRBV27; J gene: TRBJ1-5; CDR3 protein: CASSSRQGGQPQHF; CDR3 DNA: TGTGCCAGCAGTTCCCGACAGGGGGGACAGCCCCAGCATTTT
clone size: NA; D gene: NA; V gene: TRBV4-3; J gene: TRBJ2-7; CDR3 protein: CASSQDDNEQYF; CDR3 DNA: TGCGCCAGCAGCCAAGATGACAACGAGCAGTACTTC
clone size: NA; D gene: NA; V gene: TRBV9; J gene: TRBJ2-3; CDR3 protein: CASSARTADTQYF; CDR3 DNA: TGTGCCAGCAGCGCAAGGACGGCGGATACGCAGTATTTT
clone size: NA; D gene: TRBD2; V gene: TRBV5-1; J gene: TRBJ2-7; CDR3 protein: CASSLRSGGDEQYF; CDR3 DNA: TGCGCCAGCAGCTTAAGGTCGGGAGGGGACGAGCAGTACTTC
clone size: once; D gene: NA; V gene: TRBV2; J gene: TRBJ1-1; CDR3 protein: CASSVSPPVGTEAFF; CDR3 DNA: TGTGCCAGCAGTGTATCTCCCCCGGTGGGCACTGAAGCTTTCTTT
clone size: NA; D gene: NA; V gene: TRBV28; J gene: TRBJ1-5; CDR3 protein: CASRHPGPNQPQHF; CDR3 DNA: TGTGCCAGCAGACATCCCGGGCCTAATCAGCCCCAGCATTTT
clone size: NA; D gene: TRBD1; V gene: TRBV4-1; J gene: TRBJ2-3; CDR3 protein: CASSQDLRTGGTDTQYF; CDR3 DNA: TGCGCCAGCAGCCAAGACCTCCGGACAGGGGGCACAGATACGCAGTATTTT
clone size: NA; D gene: TRBD1; V gene: TRBV28; J gene: TRBJ2-7; CDR3 protein: CASSLSPDRAYEQYF; CDR3 DNA: TGTGCCAGCAGTTTATCCCCGGACAGGGCCTACGAGCAGTACTTC
clone size: NA; D gene: NA; V gene: TRBV5-1; J gene: TRBJ1-4; CDR3 protein: CASSLQGGSEKLFF; CDR3 DNA: TGCGCCAGCAGCTTACAGGGAGGGAGCGAAAAACTGTTTTTT
clone size: once; D gene: NA; V gene: TRBV7-2; J gene: TRBJ2-3; CDR3 protein: CASSPLGIQDTQYF; CDR3 DNA: TGTGCCAGCAGCCCGTTAGGGATTCAGGATACGCAGTATTTT
clone size: NA; D gene: NA; V gene: TRBV5-4; J gene: TRBJ2-5; CDR3 protein: CASSPPEQETQYF; CDR3 DNA: TGTGCCAGCAGCCCACCCGAACAAGAGACCCAGTACTTC
clone size: NA; D gene: TRBD1; V gene: TRBV7-9; J gene: TRBJ1-6; CDR3 protein: CASSRTGDNSPLHF; CDR3 DNA: TGTGCCAGCAGTCGGACAGGGGATAATTCACCCCTCCACTTT
clone size: NA; D gene: TRBD1; V gene: TRBV7-9; J gene: TRBJ1-1; CDR3 protein: CASSPQGANTEAFF; CDR3 DNA: TGTGCCAGCAGCCCACAGGGGGCGAACACTGAAGCTTTCTTT
clone size: NA; D gene: TRBD1; V gene: TRBV30; J gene: TRBJ2-5; CDR3 protein: CAWRLRTGNSETQYF; CDR3 DNA: TGTGCCTGGAGGCTACGGACAGGGAATTCCGAGACCCAGTACTTC
clone size: NA; D gene: NA; V gene: TRBV7-3; J gene: TRBJ2-5; CDR3 protein: CASSSGSGSETQYF; CDR3 DNA: TGTGCCAGCAGCTCCGGGTCTGGTAGTGAGACCCAGTACTTC
clone size: once; D gene: NA; V gene: TRBV9; J gene: TRBJ1-3; CDR3 protein: CASSGNSGNTIYF; CDR3 DNA: TGTGCCAGCAGCGGCAACTCTGGAAACACCATATATTTT
clone size: NA; D gene: NA; V gene: TRBV6-5; J gene: TRBJ1-2; CDR3 protein: CASSQDRRANYGYTF; CDR3 DNA: TGTGCCAGCAGTCAGGACCGCCGAGCTAACTATGGCTACACCTTC
clone size: once; D gene: TRBD2; V gene: TRBV9; J gene: TRBJ2-1; CDR3 protein: CASSVGLAGGRVNEQFF; CDR3 DNA: TGTGCCAGCAGCGTGGGACTAGCGGGAGGGAGGGTAAATGAGCAGTTCTTC
clone size: NA; D gene: NA; V gene: TRBV11-3; J gene: TRBJ2-3; CDR3 protein: CASSSSQTDTQYF; CDR3 DNA: TGTGCCAGCAGCTCGTCCCAGACAGATACGCAGTATTTT
clone size: NA; D gene: TRBD1; V gene: TRBV5-4; J gene: TRBJ1-4; CDR3 protein: CASSRTGVNNEKLFF; CDR3 DNA: TGTGCCAGCAGCCGGACAGGGGTCAATAATGAAAAACTGTTTTTT
clone size: NA; D gene: NA; V gene: TRBV6-5; J gene: TRBJ2-1; CDR3 protein: CASSITGSEQFF; CDR3 DNA: TGTGCCAGCAGTATAACGGGAAGTGAGCAGTTCTTC
clone size: NA; D gene: NA; V gene: TRBV6-6; J gene: TRBJ1-1; CDR3 protein: CASSYDREAFF; CDR3 DNA: TGTGCCAGCAGTTACGACAGGGAAGCTTTCTTT
clone size: NA; D gene: TRBD2; V gene: TRBV5-8; J gene: TRBJ2-7; CDR3 protein: CASNPGLAGVSYEQYF; CDR3 DNA: TGTGCCAGCAACCCGGGACTAGCGGGAGTGTCTTACGAGCAGTACTTC
clone size: NA; D gene: NA; V gene: TRBV5-1; J gene: TRBJ2-3; CDR3 protein: CASSLEGMSDTQYF; CDR3 DNA: TGCGCCAGCAGCTTGGAGGGCATGTCCGATACGCAGTATTTT
clone size: once; D gene: NA; V gene: TRBV28; J gene: TRBJ2-1; CDR3 protein: CASSLWGGSSYNEQFF; CDR3 DNA: TGTGCCAGCAGTTTATGGGGCGGCAGCTCCTACAATGAGCAGTTCTTC
clone size: NA; D gene: NA; V gene: TRBV10-2; J gene: TRBJ2-1; CDR3 protein: CASSERGIGEQFF; CDR3 DNA: TGCGCCAGCAGTGAGCGCGGGATAGGTGAGCAGTTCTTC
clone size: NA; D gene: NA; V gene: TRBV19; J gene: TRBJ1-2; CDR3 protein: CASADNNYGYTF; CDR3 DNA: TGTGCCAGCGCGGACAACAACTATGGCTACACCTTC
clone size: once; D gene: NA; V gene: TRBV11-1; J gene: TRBJ1-2; CDR3 protein: CASSSRSGLNYGYTF; CDR3 DNA: TGTGCCAGCAGCTCTCGGTCGGGACTCAACTATGGCTACACCTTC
clone size: once; D gene: NA; V gene: TRBV6-1; J gene: TRBJ2-3; CDR3 protein: CASSPNLFNTDTQYF; CDR3 DNA: TGTGCCAGCAGTCCTAATCTGTTCAACACAGATACGCAGTATTTT
clone size: NA; D gene: NA; V gene: TRBV19; J gene: TRBJ1-1; CDR3 protein: CASSSRDMTAFF; CDR3 DNA: TGTGCCAGTAGTAGCCGGGACATGACTGCTTTCTTT
clone size: NA; D gene: NA; V gene: TRBV27; J gene: TRBJ2-3; CDR3 protein: CASSFEGSTDTQYF; CDR3 DNA: TGTGCCAGCAGTTTCGAGGGGAGCACAGATACGCAGTATTTT
clone size: NA; D gene: NA; V gene: TRBV2; J gene: TRBJ1-5; CDR3 protein: CASRMRVESNQPQHF; CDR3 DNA: TGTGCCAGCAGGATGAGGGTTGAAAGCAATCAGCCCCAGCATTTT
clone size: NA; D gene: NA; V gene: TRBV11-2; J gene: TRBJ2-1; CDR3 protein: CASSSLSGSYNEQFF; CDR3 DNA: TGTGCCAGCAGCTCGCTTAGCGGTTCCTACAATGAGCAGTTCTTC
clone size: once; D gene: NA; V gene: TRBV20-1; J gene: TRBJ2-7; CDR3 protein: CSAKGDYEQYF; CDR3 DNA: TGCAGTGCTAAGGGAGACTACGAGCAGTACTTC
clone size: NA; D gene: NA; V gene: TRBV2; J gene: TRBJ2-4; CDR3 protein: CASAEKAKNIQYF; CDR3 DNA: TGTGCCAGCGCGGAAAAGGCCAAAAACATTCAGTACTTC
clone size: NA; D gene: NA; V gene: TRBV5-6; J gene: TRBJ2-3; CDR3 protein: CASSSLQGQKNTDTQYF; CDR3 DNA: TGTGCCAGCAGCTCCCTGCAAGGACAGAAAAACACAGATACGCAGTATTTT
clone size: NA; D gene: NA; V gene: TRBV15; J gene: TRBJ2-1; CDR3 protein: CATSRDIRWGEQFF; CDR3 DNA: TGTGCCACCAGCAGAGATATTCGCTGGGGTGAGCAGTTCTTC
clone size: NA; D gene: TRBD1; V gene: TRBV5-1; J gene: TRBJ1-1; CDR3 protein: CASSPGTGGTEAFF; CDR3 DNA: TGCGCCAGCAGCCCAGGGACAGGGGGCACTGAAGCTTTCTTT